The next 8 T cell receptor beta chains were all read from a single sample in a study of blood T cell repertoires in COVID-19. Produced via immunoSEQ multiplex PCR; TCRdb's table is partial and in-frame only. The profile shows 150,000 to 250,000 clones, about 85% of them singletons. The sample consisted of PBMCs or T cells enriched from blood (not recorded which). These receptors came from a woman aged 25 to 39 who had recovered from COVID-19.

This chain connects TRBV6-5 to TRBJ1-1; TRBD1 matches 10 bases. Trimming removed 6 bases from V and 3 bases from J; junction bases left unmatched: 4. Germline lookup yields CDR1 MNHEY and CDR2 SVGAGI. This CDR3 comprises 14 residues. The CDR3 bases are TGTGCCAGCAGCCGCGGACAGGGGGACACTGAAGCTTTCTTT. This translates into CASSRGQGDTEAFF.

This chain joins TRBV25-1 and TRBJ1-5, with a weak D call TRBD1 (6 bases). Looked up from germline, CDR1 is MGHDK and CDR2 is SYGVNS. V dropped 6 bases and J dropped 7 bases, with 10 bases sitting between them. The CDR3 is 12 residues long. CDR3 nucleotide sequence: TGTGCCAGCAGAACAGGGAGCCAGCCCCAGCATTTT. Translated: CASRTGSQPQHF.

The rearrangement links TRBV6-5 to TRBJ1-1; 7 nucleotides align to TRBD1. The CDR3 extends over 13 amino acids. The junction had 6 bases not matched to a gene; V was cut back by 6 bases and J by 5 bases. Germline CDR1 and CDR2: MNHEY and SVGAGI. The CDR3 DNA reads TGTGCCAGCAGACCGGACAGGTGGACTGAAGCTTTCTTT. This codes for CASRPDRWTEAFF.

The V gene is TRBV23-1, the J gene TRBJ1-5, with a possible D match to TRBD1 (6 bases). TRBV23-1 is known as an ORF, though its function is uncertain. V gave up 2 bases and J gave up 0 bases, with 14 bases separating them. There are 17 residues in the CDR3. CDR3 in amino acids: CASSQPTGHYSNQPQHF. CDR3 sequence (DNA): TGCGCCAGCAGTCAACCGACGGGACATTATAGCAATCAGCCCCAGCATTTT.

The chain has TRBV7-9 and TRBJ2-7; TRBD1 might be the D (6 bases). V shed 1 base and J shed 6 bases, with 19 bases lying between them. The CDR3 runs to 16 residues. CDR1 is SEHNR, CDR2 FQNEAQ, per germline (reference sequence). The CDR3 reads CASSLDIGPGVFEQYF. The CDR3 DNA reads as TGTGCCAGCAGCTTAGACATCGGGCCAGGGGTGTTCGAGCAGTACTTC.

This chain links TRBV5-1 with TRBJ1-1; 7 bases agree with TRBD1. The CDR3 covers 16 residues. Germline CDR1 reads SGHRS; CDR2 reads YFSETQ. J lost 4 bases, V lost 3 bases, and 12 bases had no gene match. CDR3 residues: CASSSYLDRQGTEAFF. CDR3 coding DNA: TGCGCCAGCAGCTCGTACCTGGACAGGCAAGGCACTGAAGCTTTCTTT.

CDR3: CASSFAFADTQYF. The CDR3, as DNA: TGTGCCAGCAGTTTTGCGTTCGCAGATACGCAGTATTTT. J is TRBJ2-3 and V is TRBV12-3 or TRBV12-4; the D is unclear. Between the trimmed V and J ends, which lost 3 bases and 4 bases, there was a span of 8 bases. The CDR3 covers 13 residues.

This chain connects TRBV20-1 to TRBJ2-1; TRBD2 aligns across 8 bases. This CDR3 has 15 amino acids. The germline V gene has CDR1 DFQATT and CDR2 SNEGSKA (reference sequence). V lost 3 bases and J lost 7; bases outside the gene matches: 11. CDR3 nucleotide sequence: TGCAGTGCTAGTCCCGGGGGGGCCGGGGAGAATGAGCAGTTCTTC. Residues: CSASPGGAGENEQFF.